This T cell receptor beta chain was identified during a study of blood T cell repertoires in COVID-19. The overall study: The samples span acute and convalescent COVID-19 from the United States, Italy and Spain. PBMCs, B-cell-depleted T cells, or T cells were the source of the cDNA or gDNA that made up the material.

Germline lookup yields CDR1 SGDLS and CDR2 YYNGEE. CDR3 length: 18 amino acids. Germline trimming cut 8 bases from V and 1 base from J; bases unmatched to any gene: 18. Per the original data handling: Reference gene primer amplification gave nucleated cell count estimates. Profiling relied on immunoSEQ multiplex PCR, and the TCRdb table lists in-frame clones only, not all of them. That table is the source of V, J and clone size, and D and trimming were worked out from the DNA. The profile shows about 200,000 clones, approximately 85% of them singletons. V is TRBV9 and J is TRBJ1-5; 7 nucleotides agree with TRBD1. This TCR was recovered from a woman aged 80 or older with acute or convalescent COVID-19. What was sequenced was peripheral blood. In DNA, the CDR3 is TGTGCCAGGAGGGGGCTGGACCTAAGGGGAGGAAGCAATCAGCCCCAGCATTTT. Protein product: CARRGLDLRGGSNQPQHF.